The clone carrying this T cell receptor beta chain was recorded at least ten times. What it recognizes is unknown. This entry belongs to a study of T cells in Graves' hyperthyroidism and ophthalmopathy. Broader study findings: Most thyroid clonotypes expanded above 0.001 were also detected in blood.

TCR beta CDR3 regions were amplified from RNA. HTBI primers were employed in a first-round RT-PCR of the TCR CDR3. TCRdb re-called the multiplex PCR reads through MiXCR, storing one row per CDR3 protein. Of about 360,000 distinct CDR3 sequences in the sample, around 14% were seen once. J was trimmed by 3 bases and V by 0 bases; bases with no gene match: 11. This CDR3 has 18 amino acids. Germline assignment: CDR1 LGHNA and CDR2 YNFKEQ. This receptor was obtained from a young woman with Graves' hyperthyroidism. The rearrangement uses TRBV4-2 and TRBJ2-7; TRBD2 matches at 10 bases. The sample consisted of blood. The CDR3 bases are TGTGCCAGCAGCCAAGATGGCCCCCCTAGCGGGGGTTACTACGAGCAGTACTTC. Residues: CASSQDGPPSGGYYEQYF.